The 15 T cell receptor beta chains given below trace back to one sample, sequenced in a study of blood T cell repertoires in COVID-19. Method: immunoSEQ multiplex PCR; TCRdb's copy keeps in-frame clones and lacks some. The sample lists around 97,000 clones, around 87% occurring once. The sequencing sample was made of peripheral blood. Receptors were obtained from a human donor in a cohort sampled during active COVID-19.

The V and J genes are TRBV5-1 and TRBJ1-4, with TRBD1 matching 9 bases. V was clipped by 3 bases and J by 1 base; unmatched bases: 1. The germline V gene has CDR1 SGHRS and CDR2 YFSETQ. This CDR3 contains 15 residues. The CDR3 nucleotides read TGCGCCAGCAGCTGGGGACAGGGAACTAATGAAAAACTGTTTTTT. Translating it yields CASSWGQGTNEKLFF.

This clone was counted a single time. This chain joins TRBV29-1 and TRBJ2-7, with unresolved D. This CDR3 comprises 13 residues. CDR1 SQVTM and CDR2 ANQGSEA come from the germline V gene. Trimming stripped 5 bases from V and 0 bases from J, with 11 bases between. In DNA, the CDR3 is TGCAGCGTTCGAGACCGAGGCTCCTACGAGCAGTACTTC. Translating gives CSVRDRGSYEQYF.

J is TRBJ2-1 and V is TRBV29-1, with TRBD1 matching 9 bases. The CDR3 extends over 15 amino acids. V dropped 3 bases and J dropped 8; count of bases not matched to a gene: 11. Germline lookup yields CDR1 SQVTM and CDR2 ANQGSEA. DNA of the CDR3: TGCAGCGTTGATAGGGGACAGGGTCGTCCGGATGAGCAGTTCTTC. Translation gives CSVDRGQGRPDEQFF.

V gene TRBV29-1 combines with J gene TRBJ2-1; 8 positions match TRBD2. Germline CDR1 SQVTM, CDR2 ANQGSEA. The CDR3 is 16 amino acids. With V trimmed by 0 bases and J by 7 bases, 11 bases remained unmatched. CDR3 sequence: CSVEDFGRASGNEQFF. The CDR3 DNA reads as TGCAGCGTTGAAGATTTCGGGAGGGCCAGCGGTAATGAGCAGTTCTTC.

The V call is TRBV19, the J call TRBJ2-2; D is possibly TRBD2 (7 bases). The CDR3 length is 16 residues. V dropped 6 bases and J dropped 2 bases, with 16 bases sitting between them. From germline, CDR1 is LNHDA and CDR2 SQIVND (reference sequence). The CDR3 reads CASRGGLAVNTGELFF. DNA of the CDR3: TGTGCCAGTAGGGGGGGGCTAGCGGTAAACACCGGGGAGCTGTTTTTT.

This clone has only a few counts. This rearrangement joins TRBV6-6 to TRBJ1-3; TRBD1 matches at 7 bases. V was pared by 5 bases and J by 4 bases, with 8 bases of the junction left unmatched. The CDR3 consists of 15 residues. CDR1 is MNHNY and CDR2 is SVGAGI in the germline V gene (reference sequence). CDR3 sequence reads: CASSPTGLSGNTIYF. The CDR3 DNA reads as TGTGCCAGCAGTCCGACAGGGTTGAGCGGAAACACCATATATTTT.

DNA for the CDR3: TGTGCCAGCTCACCCCTTACTAATCCCCGAGCCAACGTCCTGACTTTC. It specifies CASSPLTNPRANVLTF. The chain joins TRBV18 to TRBJ2-6, with D hard to call. Germline V gene data show CDR1 as KGHSH and CDR2 as LQKENI. The V end was cut by 3 bases, the J end by 7 bases, with 16 bases between. The CDR3 has 16 amino acids.

The DNA for the CDR3 is TGTGCCAGCACTCGGGGCAGGGGGCTACATGGCTACACCTTC. It translates to CASTRGRGLHGYTF. This chain connects TRBV5-6 to TRBJ1-2; TRBD1 matches 8 bases. In germline, CDR1 is SGHDT, CDR2 YYEEEE. This CDR3 contains 14 residues. The V and J ends lost 6 bases and 6 bases, in that order; junction bases with no gene match: 10.

The J gene is TRBJ1-5, the V gene TRBV5-6, with D unclear. The length of the CDR3 is 15 residues. Trimming removed 4 bases at V and 7 bases at J, with 18 bases between. CDR1 is SGHDT and CDR2 is YYEEEE in the germline V gene. CDR3 residues: CASSPDGGFGQPQHF. CDR3 nucleotide sequence: TGTGCCAGCAGCCCGGATGGAGGGTTTGGACAGCCCCAGCATTTT.

The chain couples TRBV29-1 to TRBJ2-1; 7 bases are shared with TRBD2. The CDR3 spans 14 residues. The ends lost 8 bases at V and 2 bases at J; junction bases unmatched: 9. Germline V gives CDR1 SQVTM, CDR2 ANQGSEA. CDR3 residues: CSFIAGITYNEQFF. CDR3 sequence (DNA): TGCAGCTTTATAGCGGGTATCACCTACAATGAGCAGTTCTTC.

The V call is TRBV29-1, the J call TRBJ1-1; D gene uncertain. The CDR3 spans 13 residues. CDR1 is SQVTM, CDR2 ANQGSEA, per germline. Between the trimmed V and J ends, which lost 4 bases and 3 bases, there was a span of 12 bases. The CDR3 DNA reads as TGCAGCGTTGCCGTAGCGGGCGACACTGAAGCTTTCTTT. Amino acid sequence: CSVAVAGDTEAFF.

This rearrangement joins TRBV25-1 to TRBJ2-3; 9 nucleotides line up with TRBD2. The CDR3 runs 15 residues. Germline V gene sequence: CDR1 MGHDK, CDR2 SYGVNS. After removal of 4 bases from V and 0 bases from J, the junction contained 2 bases not matched to a gene. The chain's CDR3 is CASSVTSGSTDTQYF. CDR3 DNA sequence: TGTGCCAGCAGTGTAACTAGCGGGAGCACAGATACGCAGTATTTT.

This chain links TRBV7-2 with TRBJ1-6; TRBD1 is a possible D gene (6 bases). The CDR3 contains 15 residues. CDR1 is SGHTA, CDR2 FQGNSA, per germline. The V gene lost 0 bases and the J gene lost 14 bases, with 17 bases spanning the gap. The CDR3 coding sequence is TGTGCCAGCAGCTTAGCGCTCCAGGGGACGAGGACCCTCCACTTT. Amino acids: CASSLALQGTRTLHF.

The genes are TRBV10-3 and TRBJ2-5; 9 nucleotides agree with TRBD2. CDR1 and CDR2 (germline): ENHRY, SYGVKD. The CDR3 extends over 16 amino acids. V trimming: 0 bases; J trimming: 7 bases; junction bases outside the gene matches: 9. The CDR3 region has the DNA TGTGCCATCAGTGAGTCCGGCGGGAGGGCCTCCGGGACCCAGTACTTC. Protein: CAISESGGRASGTQYF.

V usage is TRBV7-2 and J usage is TRBJ2-7; 11 bases line up with TRBD2. This CDR3 is 15 amino acids long. The germline V gene encodes CDR1 SGHTA and CDR2 FQGNSA. V lost 1 base to trimming and J lost 6 bases; unmatched junction nucleotides: 5. The DNA of the CDR3 is TGTGCCAGCAGCTTAGTAGGTAGCGGGAGGGGCGAGCAGTACTTC. Translating gives CASSLVGSGRGEQYF.